These T cell receptor beta chains were read from a single sample in a study of T cells in Graves' hyperthyroidism and ophthalmopathy. From the multiplex PCR reads, TCRdb called clonotypes with MiXCR, one entry per CDR3 protein. The sample shows roughly 380,000 distinct CDR3 sequences, over 11% of them seen only once. The sample comprised blood. The receptors originated from a woman aged 60-70 years with Graves' hyperthyroidism. The conserved cysteine and the conserved F or W are not part of the CDR3 here.

v_gene: TRBV7-9
CDR3aa: ASSLQRGRKGSYEQY

v_gene: TRBV29-1
CDR3aa: SVRGGQGSYNEQF

v_gene: TRBV6-1
CDR3aa: ASSFRAQTGTQY

v_gene: TRBV5-1
CDR3aa: ASSLGRSYNEQY

v_gene: TRBV20-1
CDR3aa: SALVGASHVETQY

v_gene: TRBV5-1
CDR3aa: ASSQGGISYEQY

v_gene: TRBV28
CDR3aa: ATESGTGAEQF

v_gene: TRBV18
CDR3aa: ASSPPKSARTDTQY

v_gene: TRBV10-3
CDR3aa: AISVSPDRHNEQF

v_gene: TRBV10-3
CDR3aa: AISEGGEQY

v_gene: TRBV30
CDR3aa: AWSAGSEETQY

v_gene: TRBV19
CDR3aa: ASRPDVDYGYT

v_gene: TRBV12-3/TRBV12-4
CDR3aa: ASSLGGNGYT

v_gene: TRBV27
CDR3aa: ASSLAASLNTEAF

v_gene: TRBV27
CDR3aa: ASSFAGSDQPQH

v_gene: TRBV5-1
CDR3aa: ASSLAGRSEAF

v_gene: TRBV11-2
CDR3aa: ASSIGLAGVQGGQF

v_gene: TRBV12-3/TRBV12-4
CDR3aa: ASSPSTSGSYNEQF

v_gene: TRBV6-1
CDR3aa: ASGREWTDTQY

v_gene: TRBV19
CDR3aa: ATSGSNAYEQY

v_gene: TRBV3-1
CDR3aa: ASSQAGTSAYNEQF

v_gene: TRBV9
CDR3aa: ASSVSPSGNSPLH

v_gene: TRBV20-1
CDR3aa: SASKGSGSYEQY

v_gene: TRBV7-3
CDR3aa: ASSSAGAADTQY

v_gene: TRBV5-1
CDR3aa: ASSLVPGSPLH

v_gene: TRBV6-1
CDR3aa: ASLAGGTYNEQF

v_gene: TRBV9
CDR3aa: ASSGTGGGEKLF

v_gene: TRBV7-6
CDR3aa: ASSSDRGRSTDTQY

v_gene: TRBV30
CDR3aa: AWRRGFTDTQY

v_gene: TRBV19
CDR3aa: ASSINRDYEQY

v_gene: TRBV6-1
CDR3aa: ASSYSGETGNTIY

v_gene: TRBV18
CDR3aa: ASSLRQSGNTEAF

v_gene: TRBV28
CDR3aa: ASNNSFRDRRNQPQH

v_gene: TRBV3-1
CDR3aa: ASSRQLDRDTEAF

v_gene: TRBV19
CDR3aa: ASTLGAGPADYGYT

v_gene: TRBV2
CDR3aa: ASSDHEQY

v_gene: TRBV20-1
CDR3aa: SARAASWYEQY

v_gene: TRBV4-1
CDR3aa: ASSQEVLAGAHEQY

v_gene: TRBV4-2
CDR3aa: ASSQDRGSGVYNEQF

v_gene: TRBV7-2
CDR3aa: ASSPRGAHNSPLH

v_gene: TRBV2
CDR3aa: ASKGNTGELF

v_gene: TRBV6-2/TRBV6-3
CDR3aa: AGSYGEEETQY